A selection of T cell receptor beta chains follows, all from one sample in a study of early T cells in non-severe SARS-CoV-2 infection. TCRdb fed the 5' RACE reads into MiXCR, producing one record per CDR3 protein. The data show about 69,000 distinct CDR3 sequences, 3.5% to 6% seen once. Here the sequenced sample was whole blood, taken at baseline. These receptors were taken from an adult who was a healthcare worker with PCR-confirmed SARS-CoV-2 infection or an uninfected control (not recorded which). The donor label of this sample is uncertain. Each CDR3 is given with its conserved first and last residue. The order of the fields is J gene, V gene, CDR3 length, D gene, CDR3 protein. The D gene is left open where the match is weak.

>TRBJ1-1|TRBV6-6|15|.
CASSNPTVSVTEAFF
>TRBJ2-7|TRBV12-3/TRBV12-4|14|.
CASSTNPGSGEQYF
>TRBJ1-5|TRBV28|15|.
CASSLAGGGNQPQHF
>TRBJ2-7|TRBV5-1|15|TRBD2
CASSSSSGGTYEQYF
>TRBJ1-1|TRBV19|16|.
CASYRDPQIGNTEAFF
>TRBJ2-7|TRBV5-5|13|.
CASSKPQEYEQYF
>TRBJ2-1|TRBV20-1|15|TRBD2
CSARTSGELNNEQFF
>TRBJ2-1|TRBV5-4|16|TRBD2
CASSLPPAGGFNEQFF
>TRBJ1-5|TRBV19|15|.
CASSIVGWGNQPQHF
>TRBJ2-2|TRBV10-1|13|TRBD1
CASRQGAGGELFF
>TRBJ1-1|TRBV29-1|14|.
CSVERRDKTSEAFF
>TRBJ1-2|TRBV6-2/TRBV6-3|13|.
CASSYSAVYGYTF
>TRBJ1-1|TRBV7-9|14|.
CASSAMLENTEAFF
>TRBJ2-7|TRBV7-2|14|TRBD2
CASSLRTSDYEQYF
>TRBJ1-1|TRBV7-9|13|.
CASSDFSATEAFF
>TRBJ2-5|TRBV3-1|14|.
CASSQGSGSQTQYF
>TRBJ2-7|TRBV6-5|15|TRBD2
CASSYQWRGAHEQYF
>TRBJ1-2|TRBV30|14|.
CAYSTELFFYGYTF
>TRBJ1-4|TRBV28|15|.
CASSSGQGSNEKLFF
>TRBJ2-5|TRBV19|14|TRBD1
CASEDRRQAETQYF
>TRBJ1-5|TRBV12-3/TRBV12-4|15|TRBD1
CASSRDRAGNQPQHF
>TRBJ1-1|TRBV15|14|TRBD1
CATSRDRKGTEAFF
>TRBJ1-2|TRBV10-3|13|TRBD1
CAITRQGLDGYTF
>TRBJ2-1|TRBV9|15|.
CASTSSGTEYNEQFF
>TRBJ1-5|TRBV12-3/TRBV12-4|16|.
CASSPGGRGGNQPQHF
>TRBJ2-3|TRBV29-1|13|TRBD1
CSVRQGSTDTQYF
>TRBJ1-2|TRBV6-5|15|.
CASSSGEEANYGYTF
>TRBJ2-7|TRBV5-1|14|.
CASSFGDTTYEQYF
>TRBJ2-1|TRBV12-5|12|.
CASGLFDNEQFF
>TRBJ2-1|TRBV9|17|.
CASSVEWAGRLNNEQFF
>TRBJ1-1|TRBV10-3|11|.
CAIMMNTEAFF
>TRBJ2-7|TRBV5-1|15|.
CASSLALGASYEQYF
>TRBJ2-3|TRBV5-1|17|TRBD2
CASNREGTRGVPDTQYF
>TRBJ2-1|TRBV20-1|15|.
CSASRPGLGYNEQFF
>TRBJ2-2|TRBV6-2/TRBV6-3|10|.
CASKAGELFF
>TRBJ1-6|TRBV15|13|.
CATSAPGDSPLHF
>TRBJ2-2|TRBV19|14|.
CASSIEGNTGELFF
>TRBJ2-3|TRBV28|17|.
CASSFPPLAPFTDTQYF
>TRBJ1-2|TRBV7-8|16|TRBD1
CASIGTGVSRIYGYTF
>TRBJ2-5|TRBV5-1|14|.
CASSNGQGGETQYF
>TRBJ1-1|TRBV10-3|15|TRBD1
CAISVVGQGGTEAFF
>TRBJ2-3|TRBV20-1|14|.
CSASAAPGIRTQYF
>TRBJ2-6|TRBV5-6|15|.
CASSPYGSGANVLTF
>TRBJ1-5|TRBV20-1|13|.
CSVEGSDNQPQHF
>TRBJ1-2|TRBV6-1|17|TRBD1
CASSRPGQADSNYGYTF
>TRBJ1-2|TRBV20-1|12|.
CSAAGHTRGYTF
>TRBJ1-2|TRBV14|15|.
CASSQDLQVVGGYTF
>TRBJ2-2|TRBV7-9|11|.
CASSLIGELFF